This T cell receptor beta chain was recorded in a study of T-cell reconstitution after alpha-beta-depleted transplantation in children. This clonotype was counted at least ten times. The CDR3 loop spans 18 amino acids. From germline, CDR1 is SGHRS and CDR2 YFSETQ. V shed 3 bases and J 2 bases; nucleotides not matched to a gene: 12. This sample's TCRbeta library carried unique molecular identifier barcodes. One entry per CDR3 protein results from TCRdb running MiXCR on the PCR reads. The sample has roughly 190,000 distinct CDR3 sequences, 13% to 15% seen once. This rearrangement joins TRBV5-1 to TRBJ2-7; 12 nucleotides line up with TRBD1. The TCR was taken from a human donor who donated a stem cell graft to a child with acute lymphoblastic leukemia. The sample consisted of PBMCs from the stem cell graft donor, taken from the stem cell graft. The CDR3: CASSSPGQGATLPYEQYF. CDR3 sequence (DNA): TGCGCCAGCAGCTCGCCGGGACAGGGGGCTACTCTACCCTACGAGCAGTACTTC.